This TCR beta chain was recovered during a study of blood T cell repertoires in COVID-19. Looking at the study overall: Researchers got acute and convalescent COVID-19 samples from the United States, Italy and Spain.

With 5 bases clipped from V and 2 bases from J, the junction kept 10 bases outside the gene matches. The CDR3 extends over 16 amino acids. CDR1 and CDR2 from the germline V gene are SGHRS and YFSETQ. Measured with immunoSEQ multiplex PCR; TCRdb has only the in-frame clones, and not every one. The profile shows 390,000 or so clones, more than 80% of them singletons. This TCR was sampled from a woman in her thirties with active or convalescent COVID-19. What was sequenced was peripheral blood. The J gene is TRBJ2-3, the V gene TRBV5-1; 8 bases match TRBD1. The CDR3 here is CASRPDGQGYTDTQYF. CDR3 bases: TGCGCCAGCAGGCCAGACGGACAGGGATACACAGATACGCAGTATTTT.